This passage covers 9 T cell receptor beta chains from one sample sequenced in a study of beta chain features in type 1 diabetes. Reverse transcription of all isolated RNA meant that expressed TCRB transcripts were sequenced. Profiled with immunoSEQ multiplex PCR; TCRdb holds only in-frame clones, not every one. In the table there are about 150,000 clones, roughly 10% of which are singletons. Sequencing input: central memory CD4+ T cells from blood. The receptors stem from a man aged 18 to 29 in good health.

This clone was observed at least ten times. J is TRBJ2-5 and V is TRBV15; D is possibly TRBD1 or TRBD2 (5 bases each). Trimming shortened V by 4 bases and J by 1 base, and 13 bases separated the two germline ends. This CDR3 has 15 amino acids. The germline CDR1 and CDR2 sequences are LNHNV and YYDKDF (reference sequence). CDR3 sequence: CATSTRAGTQETQYF. DNA for the CDR3: TGTGCCACCAGCACCCGCGCCGGGACCCAAGAGACCCAGTACTTC.

This chain uses TRBV29-1 with TRBJ2-7; D unresolved. Trimming took 3 bases from V and 7 from J, leaving 7 bases between them. Germline CDR1 and CDR2: SQVTM and ANQGSEA. This CDR3 comprises 10 residues. The CDR3, as DNA: TGCAGCGTTGAGAGTGGAGAGCAGTACTTC. Its translation is CSVESGEQYF.

In this sample, this clone turned up a few times. The V gene is TRBV29-1, the J gene TRBJ2-3; 9 nucleotides agree with TRBD2. The CDR3 sequence is 15 residues long. Germline V lookup: CDR1 SQVTM, CDR2 ANQGSEA. Trimming took 4 bases from V and 6 from J; bases not matched to a gene: 11. The CDR3 loop is CSVVSGRMTSDTQYF. For the CDR3, the DNA is TGCAGCGTTGTTAGCGGGAGAATGACGTCGGATACGCAGTATTTT.

This clone appeared a few times. The V and J genes are TRBV6-6 and TRBJ2-4; the match to TRBD1 covers 8 bases. V was clipped by 7 bases and J by 9 bases; unmatched bases: 8. In germline, CDR1 is MNHNY, CDR2 SVGAGI (reference sequence). CDR3 length equals 13 residues. The CDR3 loop reads CASTEPGQAIQYF. The CDR3 DNA reads as TGTGCCAGCACCGAACCGGGACAGGCCATTCAGTACTTC.

This clone came up a few times. This chain joins TRBV4-3 and TRBJ2-2; D remains unclear. The germline V gene encodes CDR1 LGHNA and CDR2 YSLEER. This CDR3 is built from 11 residues. Trimming pared 5 bases from V and 5 bases from J, leaving 3 bases between. Here the CDR3 DNA reads TGCGCCAGCAGCAATACCGGGGAGCTGTTTTTT. Its protein product is CASSNTGELFF.

V and J are TRBV14 and TRBJ2-7; D not resolved. The V gene lost 1 base and the J gene lost 7 bases, with 5 bases spanning the gap. Germline V lookup: CDR1 SGHDN, CDR2 FVKESK. The CDR3 covers 11 residues. The CDR3 loop is CASSQVKEQYF. As DNA, the CDR3 is TGTGCCAGCAGCCAAGTAAAGGAGCAGTACTTC.

Only a few counts were recorded for this clone. The rearrangement links TRBV19 to TRBJ2-1, with D perhaps matching TRBD2 (6 bases). Trimming took off 5 bases at V and 1 base at J, with 9 bases between the two ends. The CDR3 has 14 residues. Germline V gene data show CDR1 as LNHDA and CDR2 as SQIVND (reference sequence). The chain's CDR3 is CASSPAGSYNEQFF. CDR3 in DNA: TGTGCCAGTAGTCCGGCGGGATCCTACAATGAGCAGTTCTTC.

The V and J genes are TRBV5-1 and TRBJ2-1; 10 bases agree with TRBD1. Germline V gene data show CDR1 as SGHRS and CDR2 as YFSETQ. J was trimmed by 6 bases and V by 1 base; bases with no gene match: 7. The CDR3 extends over 16 amino acids. CDR3 bases: TGCGCCAGCAGCTTGACGCCGGGACAGGGGTCCAATGAGCAGTTCTTC. Amino acid sequence: CASSLTPGQGSNEQFF.

The V call is TRBV5-6, the J call TRBJ2-4; the match to TRBD1 covers 7 bases. Germline V gene data show CDR1 as SGHDT and CDR2 as YYEEEE. The CDR3 runs 15 residues. J gave up 8 bases and V 6 bases, and 14 bases lay outside the gene matches. The chain's CDR3 is CASILPETGPYIQYF. CDR3 nucleotide sequence: TGTGCCAGCATCCTCCCGGAGACAGGGCCATACATTCAGTACTTC.